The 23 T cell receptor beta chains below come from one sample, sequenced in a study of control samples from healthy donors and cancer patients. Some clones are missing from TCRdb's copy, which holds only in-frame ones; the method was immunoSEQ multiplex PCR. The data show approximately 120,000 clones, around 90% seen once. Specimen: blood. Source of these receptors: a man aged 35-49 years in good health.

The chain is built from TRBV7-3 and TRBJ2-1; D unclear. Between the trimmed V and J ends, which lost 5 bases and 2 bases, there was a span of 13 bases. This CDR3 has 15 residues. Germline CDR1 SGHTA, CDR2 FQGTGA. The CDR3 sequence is CASSPQAAAYNEQFF. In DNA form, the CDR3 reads TGTGCCAGCAGCCCCCAGGCGGCAGCCTACAATGAGCAGTTCTTC.

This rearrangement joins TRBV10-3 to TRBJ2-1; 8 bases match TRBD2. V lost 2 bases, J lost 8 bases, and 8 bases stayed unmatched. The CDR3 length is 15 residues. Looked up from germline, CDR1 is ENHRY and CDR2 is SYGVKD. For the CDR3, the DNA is TGTGCCATCAGTGAGCCGGGACTAGTAATCGATGAGCAGTTCTTC. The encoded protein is CAISEPGLVIDEQFF.

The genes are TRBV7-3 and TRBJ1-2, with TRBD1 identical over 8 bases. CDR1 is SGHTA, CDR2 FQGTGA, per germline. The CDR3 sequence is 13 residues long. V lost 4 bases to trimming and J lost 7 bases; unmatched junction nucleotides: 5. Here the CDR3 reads CASSSPTGGGYTF. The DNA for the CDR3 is TGTGCCAGCAGCTCCCCTACAGGGGGTGGCTACACCTTC.

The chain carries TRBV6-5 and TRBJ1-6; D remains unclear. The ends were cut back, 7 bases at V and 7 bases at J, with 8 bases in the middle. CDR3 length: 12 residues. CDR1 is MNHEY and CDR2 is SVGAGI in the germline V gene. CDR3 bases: TGTGCCAGCAAAGGTCGGAATTCACCCCTCCACTTT. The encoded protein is CASKGRNSPLHF.

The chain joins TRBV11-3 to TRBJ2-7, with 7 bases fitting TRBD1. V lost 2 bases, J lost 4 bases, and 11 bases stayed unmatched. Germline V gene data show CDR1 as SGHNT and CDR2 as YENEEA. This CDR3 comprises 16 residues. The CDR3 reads CASSLFSGTDTYEQYF. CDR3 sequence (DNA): TGTGCCAGCAGCTTATTTTCCGGGACAGATACTTACGAGCAGTACTTC.

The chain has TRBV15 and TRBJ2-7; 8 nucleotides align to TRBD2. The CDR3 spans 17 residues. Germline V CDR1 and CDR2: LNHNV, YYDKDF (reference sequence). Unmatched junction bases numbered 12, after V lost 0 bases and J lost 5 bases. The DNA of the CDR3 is TGTGCCACCAGCAGAGATCTTTCAGCGGGGGCCAGGGACGAGCAGTACTTC. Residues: CATSRDLSAGARDEQYF.

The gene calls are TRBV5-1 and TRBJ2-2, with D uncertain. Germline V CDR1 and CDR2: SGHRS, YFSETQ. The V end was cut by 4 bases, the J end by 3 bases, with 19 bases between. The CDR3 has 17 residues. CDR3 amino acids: CASSPATSRPYTGELFF. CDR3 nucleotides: TGCGCCAGCAGCCCCGCGACGTCCAGGCCTTACACCGGGGAGCTGTTTTTT.

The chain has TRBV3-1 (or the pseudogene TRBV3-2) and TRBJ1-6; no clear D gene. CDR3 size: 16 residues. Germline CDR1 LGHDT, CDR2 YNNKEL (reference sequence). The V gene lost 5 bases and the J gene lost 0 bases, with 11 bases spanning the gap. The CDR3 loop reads CASSTRGGSYNSPLHF. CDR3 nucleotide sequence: TGTGCCAGCAGCACTCGGGGAGGCTCCTATAATTCACCCCTCCACTTT.

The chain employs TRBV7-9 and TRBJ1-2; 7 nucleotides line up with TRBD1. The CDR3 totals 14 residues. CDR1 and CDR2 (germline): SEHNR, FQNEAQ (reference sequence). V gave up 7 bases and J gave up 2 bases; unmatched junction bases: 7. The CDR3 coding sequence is TGTGCCAGCACCCCCCCAGGGGGGAACTATGGCTACACCTTC. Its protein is CASTPPGGNYGYTF.

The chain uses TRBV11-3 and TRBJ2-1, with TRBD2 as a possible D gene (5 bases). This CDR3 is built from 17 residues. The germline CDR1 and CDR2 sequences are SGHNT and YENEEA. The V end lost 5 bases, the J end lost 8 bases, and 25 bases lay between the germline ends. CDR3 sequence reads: CASSRQGEAATRDEQFF. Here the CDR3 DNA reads TGTGCCAGCAGCCGGCAAGGCGAGGCAGCCACGAGGGATGAGCAGTTCTTC.

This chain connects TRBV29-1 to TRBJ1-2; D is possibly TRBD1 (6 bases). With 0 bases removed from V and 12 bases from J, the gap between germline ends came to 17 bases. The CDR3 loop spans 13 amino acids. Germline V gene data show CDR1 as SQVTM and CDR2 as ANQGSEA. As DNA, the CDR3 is TGCAGCGTTGAAGATCTAAGAAGGGGACACAACACCTTC. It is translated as CSVEDLRRGHNTF. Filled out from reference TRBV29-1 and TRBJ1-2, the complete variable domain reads SAVISQKPSRDICQRGTSLTIQCQVDSQVTMMFWYRQQPGQSLTLIATANQGSEATYESGFVIDKFPISRPNLTFSTLTVSNMSPEDSSIYLCSVEDLRRGHNTFGSGTRLTVV.

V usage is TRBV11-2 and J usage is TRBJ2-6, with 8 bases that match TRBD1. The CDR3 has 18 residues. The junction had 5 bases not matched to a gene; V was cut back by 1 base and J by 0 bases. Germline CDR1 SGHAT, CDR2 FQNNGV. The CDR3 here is CASSLGGQEVSGANVLTF. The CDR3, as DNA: TGTGCCAGCAGCTTAGGGGGACAGGAGGTCTCTGGGGCCAACGTCCTGACTTTC.

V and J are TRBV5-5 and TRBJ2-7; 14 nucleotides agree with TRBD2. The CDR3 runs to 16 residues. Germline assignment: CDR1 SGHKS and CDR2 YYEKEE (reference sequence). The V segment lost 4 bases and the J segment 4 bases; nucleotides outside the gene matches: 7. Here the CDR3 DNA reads TGTGCCAGCAGCCCGGGACTAGCGGGAGACATATACGAGCAGTACTTC. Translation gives CASSPGLAGDIYEQYF.

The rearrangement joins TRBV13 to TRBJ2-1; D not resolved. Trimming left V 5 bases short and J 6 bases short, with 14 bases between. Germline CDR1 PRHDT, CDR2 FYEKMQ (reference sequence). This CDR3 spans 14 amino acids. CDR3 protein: CASSPQALLNEQFF. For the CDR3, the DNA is TGTGCCAGCAGCCCCCAGGCTCTACTCAATGAGCAGTTCTTC.

The CDR3 nucleotides read TGTGCCACCAGTGACCATACCGGGACTAGAACGGGTGAGCAGTTCTTC. This translates into CATSDHTGTRTGEQFF. The V and J genes are TRBV24-1 and TRBJ2-1; 8 nucleotides line up with TRBD2. The CDR3 totals 16 residues. Germline loops: CDR1 KGHDR, CDR2 SFDVKD. The J segment lost 9 bases and the V segment lost 4 bases, leaving 13 bases of the junction unmatched.

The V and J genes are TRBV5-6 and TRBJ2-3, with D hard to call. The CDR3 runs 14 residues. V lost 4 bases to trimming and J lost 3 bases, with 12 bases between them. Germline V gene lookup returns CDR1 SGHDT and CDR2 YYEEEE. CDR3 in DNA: TGTGCCAGCAGCCGGAATTCTGGGACAGATACGCAGTATTTT. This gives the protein CASSRNSGTDTQYF.

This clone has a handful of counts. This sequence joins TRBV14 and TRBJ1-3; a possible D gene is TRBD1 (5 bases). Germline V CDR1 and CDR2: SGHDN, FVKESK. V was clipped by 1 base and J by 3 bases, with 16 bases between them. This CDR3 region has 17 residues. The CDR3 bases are TGTGCCAGCAGCCAAGGTGGTTTTCCAGGGTTTGGAAACACCATATATTTT. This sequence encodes CASSQGGFPGFGNTIYF.

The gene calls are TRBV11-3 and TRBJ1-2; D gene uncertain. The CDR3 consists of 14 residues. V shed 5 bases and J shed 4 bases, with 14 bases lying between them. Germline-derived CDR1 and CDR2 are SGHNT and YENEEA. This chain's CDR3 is CASSEVPNTYGYTF. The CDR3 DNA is TGTGCCAGCAGCGAAGTCCCGAATACCTATGGCTACACCTTC.

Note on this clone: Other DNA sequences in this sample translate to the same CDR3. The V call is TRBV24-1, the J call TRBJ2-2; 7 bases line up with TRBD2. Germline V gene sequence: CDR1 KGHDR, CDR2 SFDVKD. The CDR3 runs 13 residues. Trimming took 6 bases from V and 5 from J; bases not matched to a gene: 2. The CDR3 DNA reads TGTGCCACCAGTCTCGGGGGGACCGGGGAGCTGTTTTTT. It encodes CATSLGGTGELFF.

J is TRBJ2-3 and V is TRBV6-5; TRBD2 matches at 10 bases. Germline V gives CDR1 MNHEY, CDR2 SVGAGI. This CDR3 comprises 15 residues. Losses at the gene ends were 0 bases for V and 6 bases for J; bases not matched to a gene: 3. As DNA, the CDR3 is TGTGCCAGCAGTTACTCGGGACTAGCGTTGGATACGCAGTATTTT. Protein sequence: CASSYSGLALDTQYF.

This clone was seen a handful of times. The CDR3 is CASSLVGTGTEAFF. The CDR3 DNA follows: TGTGCCAGCAGCTTGGTCGGGACAGGCACTGAAGCTTTCTTT. V usage is TRBV5-4 and J usage is TRBJ1-1; 8 bases agree with TRBD1. This CDR3 has 14 amino acids. V was clipped by 0 bases and J by 4 bases; unmatched bases: 2. Germline-derived CDR1 and CDR2 are SGHNT and YYREEE (reference sequence).

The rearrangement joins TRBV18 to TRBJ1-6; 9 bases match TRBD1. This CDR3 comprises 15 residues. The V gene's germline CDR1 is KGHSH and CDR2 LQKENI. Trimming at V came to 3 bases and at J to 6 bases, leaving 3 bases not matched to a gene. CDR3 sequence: CASSPGTGTNSPLHF. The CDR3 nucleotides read TGTGCCAGCTCACCCGGGACAGGGACTAATTCACCCCTCCACTTT. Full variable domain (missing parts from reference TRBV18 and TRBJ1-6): NAGVMQNPRHLVRRRGQEARLRCSPMKGHSHVYWYRQLPEEGLKFMVYLQKENIIDESGMPKERFSAEFPKEGPSILRIQQVVRGDSAAYFCASSPGTGTNSPLHFGNGTRLTVT.

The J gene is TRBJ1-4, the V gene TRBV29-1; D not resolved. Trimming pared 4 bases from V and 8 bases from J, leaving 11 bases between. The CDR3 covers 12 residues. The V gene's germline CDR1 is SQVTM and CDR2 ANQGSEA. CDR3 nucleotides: TGCAGCGTTGCGCAGGCGAGCGAAAAACTGTTTTTT. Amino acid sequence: CSVAQASEKLFF.